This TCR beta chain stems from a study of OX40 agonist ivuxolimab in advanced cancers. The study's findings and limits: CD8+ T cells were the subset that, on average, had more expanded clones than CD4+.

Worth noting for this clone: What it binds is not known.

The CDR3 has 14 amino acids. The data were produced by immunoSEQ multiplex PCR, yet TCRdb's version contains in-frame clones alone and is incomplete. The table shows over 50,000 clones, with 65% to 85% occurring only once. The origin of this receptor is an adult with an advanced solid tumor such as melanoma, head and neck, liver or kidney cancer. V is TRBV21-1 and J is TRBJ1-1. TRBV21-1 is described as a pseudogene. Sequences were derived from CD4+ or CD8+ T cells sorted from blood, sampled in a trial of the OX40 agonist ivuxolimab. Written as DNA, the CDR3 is TGTGCCAGCAGCAACCAGGGAGATTGGACTGAAGCTTTCTTT. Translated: CASSNQGDWTEAFF.